The rows below give T cell receptor beta chains drawn from one sample of a study of CD8+ T cells in alopecia areata. TCRdb's copy holds only in-frame clones and misses some; the assay was immunoSEQ multiplex PCR. This table has around 270,000 clones, about three fifths appearing once. The sample consisted of CD4+ T cells sorted from blood, taken at week 24, from a patient treated with tofacitinib. The receptors shown here come from a human donor with alopecia areata. CDR3s include the opening cysteine and the closing phenylalanine or tryptophan. A D gene is named only where the DNA matches it firmly. For some rows the clone size is stated as once, few or many, or as a class when expanded; others skip it.

clone_size d_call j_call v_call cdr3_nt cdr3_aa
NA NA TRBJ1-1 TRBV9 TGTGCCAGCAGCCAATTCACCCAGAACACTGAAGCTTTCTTT CASSQFTQNTEAFF
NA TRBD1 TRBJ2-7 TRBV6-6 TGTGCCAGCAGAGCACTCGGGACAGGGTTGTACGAGCAGTACTTC CASRALGTGLYEQYF
NA NA TRBJ2-6 TRBV7-9 TGTGCCAGCAGCTTCACAGGATACCCTGGGGCCAACGTCCTGACTTTC CASSFTGYPGANVLTF
NA NA TRBJ2-7 TRBV29-1 TGCAGCGTCAGGGGTGTGTTAAACTACGAGCAGTACTTC CSVRGVLNYEQYF
few NA TRBJ2-5 TRBV5-1 TGCGCCAGCAGCTTGGGGGGACAACAAGAGACCCAGTACTTC CASSLGGQQETQYF
few TRBD2 TRBJ2-7 TRBV5-8 TGTGCCAGCAGCTTGTCTAGCGGGGGTTACGAGCAGTACTTC CASSLSSGGYEQYF
few NA TRBJ1-2 TRBV29-1 TGCAGCGTTGGGTTCCAGGGTAGCTATGGCTACACCTTC CSVGFQGSYGYTF
NA NA TRBJ2-1 TRBV2 TGTGCCAGCAGTCCGCACCTCGAGGGCGGGGAGCAGTTCTTC CASSPHLEGGEQFF
NA NA TRBJ2-7 TRBV29-1 TGCAGCGTTGCCGGAGGGGGGGAGCAGTACTTC CSVAGGGEQYF
NA NA TRBJ2-6 TRBV30 TGTGCCTGGCTAAGGGTCTCTGGGGCCAACGTCCTGACTTTC CAWLRVSGANVLTF
NA NA TRBJ1-2 TRBV30 TGTGCCTGGAGTGTCCTCCGCGGGGCAGAGCGGGGCTACACCTTC CAWSVLRGAERGYTF
few NA TRBJ1-2 TRBV5-5 TGTGCCAGCAGCTCGATTCTACAGGGAAGTGGAGGCTACACCTTC CASSSILQGSGGYTF
NA NA TRBJ1-2 TRBV7-9 TGTGCCAGCAGCTTAGAAGTCGTCCCCGCCTATGGCTACACCTTC CASSLEVVPAYGYTF
NA NA TRBJ1-2 TRBV5-1 TGCGCCAGTGCTTTTGGGACGGATGGCTACACCTTC CASAFGTDGYTF
few NA TRBJ2-7 TRBV30 TGTGCCTGGAGTGCCCGGGGTGAGAGCTCCTACGAGCAGTACTTC CAWSARGESSYEQYF
NA NA TRBJ2-2 TRBV5-5 TGTGCCAGCAGCTTGGAGGGAGGTCGGAACACCGGGGAGCTGTTTTTT CASSLEGGRNTGELFF
few NA TRBJ2-3 TRBV7-6 TGTGCCAGCAGCCTTAGCGGACTGGGCACAGATACGCAGTATTTT CASSLSGLGTDTQYF
NA TRBD1 TRBJ2-2 TRBV15 TGTGCCACCAGCAGCGACAGGGCTACCGGGGAGCTGTTTTTT CATSSDRATGELFF
few TRBD2 TRBJ2-3 TRBV7-9 TGTGCCAGCAGCACCGGGGGGAAAACGCTGCATTTT CASSTGGKTLHF
NA NA TRBJ1-5 TRBV5-6 TGTGCCAGCAGCTTGGGGCAGGGCGCGAGCAATCAGCCCCAGCATTTT CASSLGQGASNQPQHF
NA TRBD2 TRBJ2-5 TRBV6-1 TGTGCCAGCAGAGATGCCGGGACTAGGAGAGAGACCCAGTACTTC CASRDAGTRRETQYF
NA NA TRBJ2-3 TRBV25-1 TGTGCCAGCAGTGATACAGGGAGTACAGATACGCAGTATTTT CASSDTGSTDTQYF
NA NA TRBJ1-2 TRBV19 TGTGCCAGTAGTATAGAAGGGCACTATGGCTACACCTTC CASSIEGHYGYTF
NA NA TRBJ1-2 TRBV29-1 TGCAGCGTGTGGCGCGCGACCTATGGCTACACCTTC CSVWRATYGYTF
once NA TRBJ2-4 TRBV30 TGTGCCTGGAGCCTGACGGGAGTAGCCAAAAACATTCAGTACTTC CAWSLTGVAKNIQYF
NA NA TRBJ2-6 TRBV5-1 TGCGCCAGCAGCCTTGAGAGCTCTGGGGCCAACGTCCTGACTTTC CASSLESSGANVLTF
NA TRBD1 TRBJ2-3 TRBV10-3 TGTGCCATCAGTACAGGGGGAGCAGGTACGCAGTATTTT CAISTGGAGTQYF
NA NA TRBJ2-5 TRBV5-4 TGTGCCAGCAGCTCCGGGACGAACCTAGAGACCCAGTACTTC CASSSGTNLETQYF
NA TRBD2 TRBJ2-5 TRBV7-2 TGTGCCAGCAGCGATAGGACTAGCGGGGCGAGAACCCAGTACTTC CASSDRTSGARTQYF
NA NA TRBJ1-6 TRBV30 TGTGCCTGGAGTGTACTCCGATCGTATGGGTCACCCCTCCACTTT CAWSVLRSYGSPLHF
NA NA TRBJ2-3 TRBV7-9 TGTGCCAGCAGCTCCTCCGGGACAGATACGCAGTATTTT CASSSSGTDTQYF
NA NA TRBJ2-5 TRBV15 TGTGCCACCAGGCCGGGGGTCCGGGGCCCCCAAGAGACCCAGTACTTC CATRPGVRGPQETQYF
NA NA TRBJ2-3 TRBV5-1 TGCGCCAGCAGCTTGAGGCCTCCTCCCAGCACAGATACGCAGTATTTT CASSLRPPPSTDTQYF
NA NA TRBJ1-2 TRBV29-1 TGCAGCTTCTCCCCGGGCGGGGAAGGTGGCTACACCTTC CSFSPGGEGGYTF
NA NA TRBJ2-7 TRBV6-1 TGTGCCAGCAGTGAAGGAGGCAGTGAGGGCTACGAGCAGTACTTC CASSEGGSEGYEQYF
medium-sized TRBD1 TRBJ2-2 TRBV7-2 TGTGCCAGCAGCGTCGACAGGGCTAACGCCGGGGAGCTGTTTTTT CASSVDRANAGELFF
NA NA TRBJ1-6 TRBV7-9 TGTGCCAGTTCTCCGGATTCACCCCTCCACTTT CASSPDSPLHF
few NA TRBJ1-1 TRBV7-8 TGTGCCAGCAGCCGGGAGTACGGGGTGAACACTGAAGCTTTCTTT CASSREYGVNTEAFF
NA TRBD1 TRBJ2-7 TRBV2 TGTGCCAGCAGTGGCAGGACAGGGGGCCCCCTACTAACCTACGAGCAGTACTTC CASSGRTGGPLLTYEQYF
NA NA TRBJ1-5 TRBV30 TGTGCCTGGGAACAGGGTTTTGGGCCCCAGCATTTT CAWEQGFGPQHF
few NA TRBJ2-7 TRBV5-1 TGCGCCAGCAGCTTTGGAGGACCCTACGAGCAGTACTTC CASSFGGPYEQYF
NA NA TRBJ1-4 TRBV5-4 TGTGCCAGCAGCTTGGTGGGACGGAAAACTAATGAAAAACTGTTTTTT CASSLVGRKTNEKLFF
NA NA TRBJ2-7 TRBV5-1 TGCGCCAGCAGCTTGACCGACCTTAACGAGCAGTACTTC CASSLTDLNEQYF
NA NA TRBJ2-5 TRBV28 TGTGCCAGCCCAAACCCGTCAGGAGCCCAAGAGACCCAGTACTTC CASPNPSGAQETQYF
NA TRBD2 TRBJ2-3 TRBV2 TGTGCCAGGAGCCCAGAACGTCCGGCTAGCGGAAGCACAGATACGCAGTATTTT CARSPERPASGSTDTQYF
once TRBD2 TRBJ2-3 TRBV29-1 TGCAGCGTTGAAAGGACTAGCGGGGATAGCACAGATACGCAGTATTTT CSVERTSGDSTDTQYF
NA NA TRBJ2-5 TRBV6-5 TGTGCCAGCAGCATCGGGGGGCTGGGGATGGGGACCCAGTACTTC CASSIGGLGMGTQYF
NA TRBD1 TRBJ2-7 TRBV9 TGTGCCAGCAGCCAACAACAGGGGGCCACCTACGAGCAGTACTTC CASSQQQGATYEQYF
NA NA TRBJ2-6 TRBV2 TGTGCCAGCAGTGCAGGGCTTGGGGCCAACGTCCTGACTTTC CASSAGLGANVLTF
NA NA TRBJ2-1 TRBV14 TGTGCCAGCAGCCAAGGAGTAAGCTCCTACAATGAGCAGTTCTTC CASSQGVSSYNEQFF
NA TRBD2 TRBJ2-7 TRBV11-2 TGTGCCAGCAGCTTATCCGGACTAGCGGCCTACGAGCAGTACTTC CASSLSGLAAYEQYF
NA NA TRBJ2-7 TRBV4-1 TGCGCCAGCAGCCAAGATTCGGCAGTTCGTGGGGAGCAGTACTTC CASSQDSAVRGEQYF
NA NA TRBJ1-6 TRBV7-2 TGTGCCAGCAGCGCCCGTCTCTCCCCGGACCTCCACTTT CASSARLSPDLHF
NA NA TRBJ2-7 TRBV29-1 TGCAGCGTTGATGGGAGGGGGGCGCATGAAACCTACGAGCAGTACTTC CSVDGRGAHETYEQYF
NA NA TRBJ1-2 TRBV29-1 TGCAGCGTCGAGAATGTGAGGGGCTCTAACTATGGCTACACCTTC CSVENVRGSNYGYTF
many TRBD1 TRBJ1-1 TRBV7-2 TGTGCCAGCAGCTTAGGGCCCGGACAGGGGGCCTCTGAAGCTTTCTTT CASSLGPGQGASEAFF
once TRBD2 TRBJ2-5 TRBV5-5 TGTGCCAGCAGCCGAGGTGACAGCGGGGGTAAAGAGACCCAGTACTTC CASSRGDSGGKETQYF
NA NA TRBJ1-1 TRBV29-1 TGCAGCTTCCAGGTGAACACTGAAGCTTTCTTT CSFQVNTEAFF
NA TRBD2 TRBJ2-7 TRBV5-1 TGCGCCAGCGGCCTTCATGGGACTAGCGGGGCGGAAGAGCAGTACTTC CASGLHGTSGAEEQYF